The T cell receptor beta chain described here comes from a study of cytomegalovirus exposure and HLA in healthy donors. Study summary: As an earlier analysis found, about 200 million T cells yielded about 120 million unique TCR beta sequences.

The PCR used 60 Vbeta and 13 Jbeta primers. The table came from immunoSEQ multiplex PCR; TCRdb's copy has only in-frame clones and leaves some out. The repertoire holds about 170,000 clones, about four fifths seen once, with almost 7% in the top ten. Study-wide points: Available immune exposure information covered CMV serostatus only. When analyzed later, a missense DCLRE1C variant was found to be linked to TCR beta V- and J-gene trimming.

Looked up from germline, CDR1 is MNHNS and CDR2 is SASEGT. The CDR3 has 12 amino acids. Worth noting for this clone: What it binds is unknown. At one of its ends the junction is not consistent with the germline gene, which may arise from a read error. The sample holds other DNA sequences that translate to the same CDR3.

Sequencing was done on a sample of PBMCs. The sequence was obtained from a man aged 25-45 years in good health and CMV-seropositive. The chain carries TRBV6-1 and TRBJ2-3; weak D call: TRBD2 (5 bases). CDR3 sequence: CASMGSADTQYF. In DNA, the CDR3 is TGTGCCAGCATGGGTAGCGCAGACACGCAGTATTTT.